The 19 T cell receptor beta chains in this list originate from one sample, sequenced in a study of metastatic and nonmetastatic thyroid tumors. Each patient came to thyroid surgery without any prior treatment (of any kind). TCRdb re-clonotyped the PCR reads via MiXCR. This sample has about 42,000 clones; about 12% occur once, and the top ten carry 8.5% to 10%. Material: blood. Receptors originate from a male donor with papillary thyroid cancer or a benign thyroid nodule (not recorded which). Some clones in this sample may be carry-over from other donors' samples.

To note about this clone: This may be a read error: a much more frequent sequence differs by one nucleotide. Other DNA sequences in the sample encode the same CDR3. The chain uses TRBV6-5 and TRBJ2-1, with no clear D. This CDR3 is 17 amino acids long. Germline CDR1 and CDR2: MNHEY and SVGAGI. Trimming cost V 0 bases and J 4 bases, with 16 bases left between them. For the CDR3, the DNA is TGTGCCAGCAGTTACTCGCCATACTTAGGCTCATACAATGAGCAGTTCTTC. Translated: CASSYSPYLGSYNEQFF.

This clone was seen ten or more times. The chain uses TRBV30 and TRBJ1-1, with TRBD1 matching 7 bases. V was pared by 2 bases and J by 3 bases, with 3 bases of the junction left unmatched. Germline CDR1 is GTSNPN and CDR2 is SVGIG (reference sequence). The CDR3 is 13 residues long. The CDR3 reads CAWSLQGDTEAFF. The DNA of the CDR3 is TGTGCCTGGAGTCTCCAGGGGGACACTGAAGCTTTCTTT.

This clone was detected only a few times. Compared with germline, one end of the junction differs, possibly owing to a read error. V is TRBV20-1 and J is TRBJ2-1; D is uncertain. Germline loops: CDR1 DFQATT, CDR2 SNEGSKA (reference sequence). The CDR3 covers 11 residues. CDR3 coding DNA: TGCGGTGCTAGAGATCGTATTGAGCAGTTCTTC. It codes for CGARDRIEQFF.

This clone was picked up many times. The rearrangement uses TRBV5-1 and TRBJ2-7, with D unclear. The CDR3 spans 16 residues. Trimming left V 5 bases short and J 2 bases short, with 20 bases between. From germline, CDR1 is SGHRS and CDR2 YFSETQ. The CDR3 loop reads CASSPPGQRSTYEQYF. The CDR3 DNA reads as TGCGCCAGCAGTCCCCCAGGTCAGAGGTCGACCTACGAGCAGTACTTC. The full variable domain, its missing parts supplied by reference TRBV5-1 and TRBJ2-7, is KAGVTQTPRYLIKTRGQQVTLSCSPISGHRSVSWYQQTPGQGLQFLFEYFSETQRNKGNFPGRFSGRQFSNSRSEMNVSTLELGDSALYLCASSPPGQRSTYEQYFGPGTRLTVT.

In its sample, this clone was seen many times. The J gene is TRBJ2-7, the V gene TRBV20-1, with 8 bases that match TRBD2. The germline V gene has CDR1 DFQATT and CDR2 SNEGSKA (reference sequence). The CDR3 totals 15 residues. The J segment lost 4 bases and the V segment lost 1 base, leaving 9 bases of the junction unmatched. CDR3 sequence reads: CSARASLPGGYEQYF. The CDR3 DNA reads TGCAGTGCTAGAGCCTCGTTACCGGGGGGGTACGAGCAGTACTTC.

This clone was observed many times. The genes are TRBV28 and TRBJ2-6, with D maybe TRBD1 (6 bases). The V and J ends lost 5 bases and 4 bases respectively, with 15 bases between them. CDR3 length: 16 amino acids. Germline V gives CDR1 MDHEN, CDR2 SYDVKM. The CDR3 sequence: CASSPSDGGGANVLTF. For the CDR3, the DNA is TGTGCCAGCAGTCCGTCGGATGGGGGCGGGGCCAACGTCCTGACTTTC. Drawing the rest from reference TRBV28 and TRBJ2-6, the complete variable domain is DVKVTQSSRYLVKRTGEKVFLECVQDMDHENMFWYRQDPGLGLRLIYFSYDVKMKEKGDIPEGYSVSREKKERFSLILESASTNQTSMYLCASSPSDGGGANVLTFGAGSRLTVL.

This clone was seen many times. The gene calls are TRBV11-2 and TRBJ2-1; perhaps TRBD1 as D (5 bases). The CDR3 length is 15 residues. Germline-derived CDR1 and CDR2 are SGHAT and FQNNGV. Trimming took 0 bases from V and 6 from J, leaving 12 bases between them. CDR3 sequence: CASSLEGPDGNEQFF. The CDR3 nucleotides read TGTGCCAGCAGCTTAGAGGGGCCTGACGGCAATGAGCAGTTCTTC.

V usage is TRBV6-1 and J usage is TRBJ1-1; no definite D call. Trimming removed 8 bases from V and 1 base from J, with 5 bases in between. CDR1 MNHNS and CDR2 SASEGT come from the germline V gene. The CDR3 length is 11 residues. CDR3 residues: CASWSNTEAFF. CDR3 bases: TGTGCCAGCTGGTCGAACACTGAAGCTTTCTTT.

This clone was detected ten times or more. This sample also contains other DNA sequences that code for the same CDR3. The V call is TRBV20-1, the J call TRBJ2-1; TRBD1 matches at 7 bases. CDR3 length: 16 amino acids. The ends lost 0 bases at V and 9 bases at J; junction bases unmatched: 14. Germline CDR1 DFQATT, CDR2 SNEGSKA (reference sequence). The CDR3 protein is CSARDRGTALRSEQFF. CDR3 DNA sequence: TGCAGTGCTAGAGATCGAGGGACAGCTCTCCGTAGTGAGCAGTTCTTC.

This clone was counted many times. J is TRBJ2-1 and V is TRBV5-1, with 12 bases matching TRBD2. Germline assignment: CDR1 SGHRS and CDR2 YFSETQ. The V and J ends lost 4 bases and 1 base, in that order; junction bases with no gene match: 9. The CDR3 length is 18 residues. Written as DNA, the CDR3 is TGCGCCAGCAGCATACCTAGCGGGAGGGCCAGTTCCTACAATGAGCAGTTCTTC. Amino acid sequence: CASSIPSGRASSYNEQFF.

In this sample, this clone turned up many times. CDR3 nucleotides: TGTGCCAGCAGCCATTCCAGGGGGCGAGATGGCTACACCTTC. It codes for CASSHSRGRDGYTF. The chain joins TRBV14 to TRBJ1-2; 8 bases fit TRBD1. There are 14 residues in the CDR3. Looked up from germline, CDR1 is SGHDN and CDR2 is FVKESK. V dropped 3 bases and J dropped 6; count of bases not matched to a gene: 6.

This clone has a count of ten or more. The V and J genes are TRBV4-1 and TRBJ2-5, with TRBD2 identical over 8 bases. CDR3 size: 16 residues. Germline assignment: CDR1 MGHRA and CDR2 YSYEKL. V dropped 0 bases and J dropped 5; count of bases not matched to a gene: 8. CDR3 sequence reads: CASSQDPGLGYETQYF. In DNA, the CDR3 is TGCGCCAGCAGCCAAGATCCGGGACTAGGGTATGAGACCCAGTACTTC.

This clone was recorded many times. The chain joins TRBV7-6 to TRBJ2-1; D may be TRBD1 (5 bases). The CDR3 consists of 15 residues. Trimming removed 3 bases at V and 7 bases at J, with 16 bases between. The germline V gene encodes CDR1 SGHVS and CDR2 FNYEAQ. CDR3 nucleotide sequence: TGTGCCAGCAGCTTTTCGGACAACCTCGGAAATGAGCAGTTCTTC. Its protein product is CASSFSDNLGNEQFF.

This clone was picked up many times. This chain joins TRBV12-3 or TRBV12-4 and TRBJ2-3, with D possibly TRBD2 on 7 matching bases. V was pared by 6 bases and J by 3 bases, with 19 bases between. The CDR3 sequence is 16 residues long. In DNA form, the CDR3 reads TGTGCCAGCAGAAGGGGGGGGGGTGTAAGGACAGATACGCAGTATTTT. This encodes CASRRGGGVRTDTQYF.

The chain has TRBV7-2 and TRBJ2-5, with TRBD1 as a possible D gene (6 bases). The germline V and J ends were trimmed by 5 bases and 1 base, with 11 bases remaining between them. The CDR3 loop spans 14 amino acids. The V gene's germline CDR1 is SGHTA and CDR2 FQGNSA. CDR3 DNA: TGTGCCAGCAGCCTACAGGGCCTCCAAGAGACCCAGTACTTC. Its translation is CASSLQGLQETQYF.

J is TRBJ1-1 and V is TRBV9; tentative D call: TRBD1 (5 bases). Germline CDR1 and CDR2: SGDLS and YYNGEE. The CDR3 sequence is 14 residues long. Trimming shortened V by 4 bases and J by 4 bases, and 14 bases separated the two germline ends. The CDR3 protein is CASSPDGRGTEAFF. CDR3 nucleotides: TGTGCCAGCAGCCCCGACGGAAGGGGCACTGAAGCTTTCTTT. Complete variable domain (other parts from reference TRBV9 and TRBJ1-1): DSGVTQTPKHLITATGQRVTLRCSPRSGDLSVYWYQQSLDQGLQFLIQYYNGEERAKGNILERFSAQQFPDLHSELNLSSLELGDSALYFCASSPDGRGTEAFFGQGTRLTVV.

Within the sample, this clone is medium-sized (0.01 to 0.1%). The V gene is TRBV6-2 or TRBV6-3, the J gene TRBJ2-7; no clear D gene. V lost 5 bases and J 5 bases, leaving 10 bases between the germline ends. Germline-derived CDR1 and CDR2 are MNHEY and SVGEGT. The CDR3 runs to 12 residues. The CDR3 sequence is CASSRKFHEQYF. Written as DNA, the CDR3 is TGTGCCAGCAGTCGAAAATTTCACGAGCAGTACTTC.

This clone was observed at least ten times. The V call is TRBV11-2, the J call TRBJ1-1; unclear D gene. V dropped 1 base and J dropped 5 bases, with 14 bases sitting between them. Germline CDR1 is SGHAT and CDR2 is FQNNGV. The CDR3 length is 15 residues. The CDR3 reads CASSLGWGDGTEAFF. The CDR3 coding sequence is TGTGCCAGCAGCTTAGGATGGGGAGACGGGACTGAAGCTTTCTTT.

This clone was seen many times. This chain uses TRBV20-1 with TRBJ2-3, with 9 bases matching TRBD2. Germline trimming cut 4 bases from V and 2 bases from J; bases unmatched to any gene: 4. Germline V gene lookup returns CDR1 DFQATT and CDR2 SNEGSKA (reference sequence). The CDR3 sequence is 14 residues long. The CDR3 region has the DNA TGCAGTGCTATCAGACTAGCGGTCACAGATACGCAGTATTTT. This codes for CSAIRLAVTDTQYF.